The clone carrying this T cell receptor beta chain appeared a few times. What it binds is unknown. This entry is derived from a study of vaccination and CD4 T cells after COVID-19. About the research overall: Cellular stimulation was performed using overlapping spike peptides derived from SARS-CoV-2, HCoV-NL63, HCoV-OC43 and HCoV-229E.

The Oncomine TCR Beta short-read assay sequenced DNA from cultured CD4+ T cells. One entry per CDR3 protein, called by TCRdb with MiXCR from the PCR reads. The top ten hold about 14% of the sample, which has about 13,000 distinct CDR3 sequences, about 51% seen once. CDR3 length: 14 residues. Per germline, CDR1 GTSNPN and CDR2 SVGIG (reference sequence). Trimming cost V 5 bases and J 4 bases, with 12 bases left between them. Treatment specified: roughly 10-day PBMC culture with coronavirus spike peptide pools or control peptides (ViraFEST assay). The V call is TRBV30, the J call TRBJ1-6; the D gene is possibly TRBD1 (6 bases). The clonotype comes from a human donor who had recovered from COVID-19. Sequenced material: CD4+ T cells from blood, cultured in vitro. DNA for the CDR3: TGTGCCTGGTTAGACAGGACTTATAATTCACCCCTCCACTTT. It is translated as CAWLDRTYNSPLHF.